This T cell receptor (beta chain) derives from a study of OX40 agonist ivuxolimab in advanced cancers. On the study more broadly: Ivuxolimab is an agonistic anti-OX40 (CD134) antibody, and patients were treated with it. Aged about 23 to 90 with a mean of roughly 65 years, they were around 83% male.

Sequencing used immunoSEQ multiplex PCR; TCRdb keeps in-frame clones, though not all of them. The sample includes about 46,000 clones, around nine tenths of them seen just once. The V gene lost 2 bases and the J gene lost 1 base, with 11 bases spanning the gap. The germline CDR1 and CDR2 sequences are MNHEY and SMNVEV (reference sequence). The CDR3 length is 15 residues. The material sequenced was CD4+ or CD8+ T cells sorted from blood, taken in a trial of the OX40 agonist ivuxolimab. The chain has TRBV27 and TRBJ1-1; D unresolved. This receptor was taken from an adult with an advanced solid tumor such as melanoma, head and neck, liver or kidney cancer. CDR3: CASSLGFRGNTEAFF. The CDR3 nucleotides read TGTGCCAGCAGTTTAGGTTTCCGGGGGAACACTGAAGCTTTCTTT.